The entry below gives a single TCR beta chain sequence along with its context. The CDR3 has 13 amino acids. V dropped 5 bases and J dropped 4 bases, with 9 bases sitting between them. The germline V gene encodes CDR1 SGHVS and CDR2 FNYEAQ. The protocol was immunoSEQ multiplex PCR, while the TCRdb copy is restricted to in-frame clones and leaves out a portion. The table lists about 71,000 clones, about 81% of them singletons, with roughly 5.3% in the top ten. The data originate from a study of OX40 agonist ivuxolimab in advanced cancers. About the research overall: Ivuxolimab doses were 0.01, 0.1, 0.3, 1.5, 3 or 10 mg/kg every 2 weeks.

The material sequenced was CD4+ or CD8+ T cells sorted from blood, taken in a trial of the OX40 agonist ivuxolimab. The V and J genes are TRBV7-6 and TRBJ2-1; no reliable D call. This receptor was obtained from an adult with an advanced solid tumor such as melanoma, head and neck, liver or kidney cancer. The chain's CDR3 is CASSPTEYNEQFF. In DNA, the CDR3 is TGTGCCAGCAGCCCAACCGAATACAATGAGCAGTTCTTC.